What follows is one T cell receptor (beta chain) and its context. The antigen remains unidentified. Germline assignment: CDR1 MDHEN and CDR2 SYDVKM. The CDR3 length is 16 residues. Trimming removed 2 bases from V and 2 bases from J, with 14 bases in between. PCR was performed a second time for roughly 7 to 12 cycles using a sample-barcoded 5' primer and a J-beta primer mix. Every cDNA molecule bore a tag from a template-switch adaptor containing 12 random nucleotides. In TCRdb, the 5' RACE reads were re-called with MiXCR into one record per CDR3 protein. The table has 1.6 million or so distinct CDR3 sequences, 34% seen once; the top ten hold roughly 10%. The data originate from a study of blood T cells in healthy people across ages. Study results and limitations: Researchers report that TCR beta diversity correlated strongly with naive T cell percentage. Significant beta diversity loss was already apparent by age approximately 40, declining roughly linearly.

The chain couples TRBV28 to TRBJ2-3; D not certain. The sequencing input was blood. The origin of this receptor is a woman under 40 in good health. CDR3 loop: CASSLGVRLVTDTQYF. DNA of the CDR3: TGTGCCAGCAGTTTAGGGGTTCGTCTAGTCACAGATACGCAGTATTTT.